The source of this TCR beta chain is a study of T cell responses to AZD1222 COVID-19 vaccine (dated by TCRdb to 2020 to 2023). About the investigation overall: TCR sequencing covered roughly 230 trial participants: 200 to 220 given two doses of AZD1222 and approximately 25 given two doses of MenACWY control vaccine. Trial participants were enrolled into age subgroups of 18-55, 56-69 and 70-plus years, which contained 148, 28 and 57 TCR-sequenced participants, respectively. What the work shows at the level of the full study, not this receptor alone: A significant rise in spike-specific TCR breadth and depth was observed after two AZD1222 doses relative to day 0 and relative to MenACWY recipients. The 56-69-year group was small, and its depth increase did not reach significance, likely because of low power. Because no day 14 peak-response samples were available, the repertoires could be characterized only after the peak T cell response. The whole spike protein was spanned by vaccine-associated CD4 TCRs, and dominant responses were seen in regions 160-218 and 743-854. Conclusions about previously exposed vaccinees are limited, since just five or six AZD1222 recipients were seropositive for SARS-CoV-2 at baseline. Participants were mostly white British and included more females than males, and it was suggested by the authors that clonal diversity may have been underestimated. Reportedly, almost half of the unique spike-specific TCRs recognized epitopes lying outside the regions that are mutated in the B.1.351 and B.1.1.7 variants.

The sample's time point, from its label and the paper: about 28 days (+/-7) after the second vaccine dose. Because spike-specific TCR depth and breadth did not differ between the two schedules, AZD1222 recipients who got a second dose at roughly 4 weeks were pooled with those who got a second dose at roughly 12 weeks. Samples from vaccinated people were obtained from the UK trials COV001 and COV002, which included a single-blind randomized controlled phase 2/3 trial of AZD1222 (ChAdOx1 nCoV-19) in healthy adults. For TCRbeta chain sequencing, PBMC samples from trial participants were taken at day 0 and at day 28 after the second dose. The CDR3 regions of human TCRbeta chains were analyzed by immunosequencing. The study's processing was this. Repertoire TCRs were matched against a reference library of SARS-CoV-2-specific TCRs generated with the MIRA antigen-specificity platform. Breadth was defined as the fraction of unique TCRs that were SARS-CoV-2-associated, and depth was defined as the fraction of total T cells that were SARS-CoV-2-associated. Using the MIRA data, each spike-specific TCR was assigned both to the spike region to which the TCR was reactive and to a CD4 or CD8 class. Log10-transformed breadth and depth values were compared by one-way ANOVA with Sidak's multiple comparisons tests. TCRdb retrieved this table from immuneACCESS and kept in-frame rearrangements only. Not all clones are present; in checked studies, unresolved V genes account for under half, and no reason is known for the remainder. V and J calls and clone size are as listed in that table; D and trimming were resolved from the DNA. Recorded for this sample are 150,000 to 200,000 clones; roughly 88% of them occurred a single time. Approximately 6.3% of the sample is taken by the ten largest.

In regard to this clone: Its antigen specificity is not known. The record has no base qualities; no much larger clone is one base away.

The sample was peripheral blood, taken 28 days after the second AZD1222 dose. This TCR derives from an adult who received the AZD1222 COVID-19 vaccine.

The CDR3 in this case is CASTPLGERAEGYTF. The nucleotide sequence is given as TGTGCCAGCACCCCCTTGGGGGAACGTGCTGAAGGCTACACCTTC. Recombination linked TRBV2 to TRBJ1-2, with TRBD1 tentatively as D gene (5 bases match). Cut back by 7 bases and 8 bases, the V and J ends lie 23 bases apart. Its CDR3 holds 15 amino acids, cysteine through phenylalanine. Just CDR3 DNA is preserved here, 45 bases in frame from base 1. Via the germline V gene, CDR1 is SNHLY and CDR2 FYNNEI.